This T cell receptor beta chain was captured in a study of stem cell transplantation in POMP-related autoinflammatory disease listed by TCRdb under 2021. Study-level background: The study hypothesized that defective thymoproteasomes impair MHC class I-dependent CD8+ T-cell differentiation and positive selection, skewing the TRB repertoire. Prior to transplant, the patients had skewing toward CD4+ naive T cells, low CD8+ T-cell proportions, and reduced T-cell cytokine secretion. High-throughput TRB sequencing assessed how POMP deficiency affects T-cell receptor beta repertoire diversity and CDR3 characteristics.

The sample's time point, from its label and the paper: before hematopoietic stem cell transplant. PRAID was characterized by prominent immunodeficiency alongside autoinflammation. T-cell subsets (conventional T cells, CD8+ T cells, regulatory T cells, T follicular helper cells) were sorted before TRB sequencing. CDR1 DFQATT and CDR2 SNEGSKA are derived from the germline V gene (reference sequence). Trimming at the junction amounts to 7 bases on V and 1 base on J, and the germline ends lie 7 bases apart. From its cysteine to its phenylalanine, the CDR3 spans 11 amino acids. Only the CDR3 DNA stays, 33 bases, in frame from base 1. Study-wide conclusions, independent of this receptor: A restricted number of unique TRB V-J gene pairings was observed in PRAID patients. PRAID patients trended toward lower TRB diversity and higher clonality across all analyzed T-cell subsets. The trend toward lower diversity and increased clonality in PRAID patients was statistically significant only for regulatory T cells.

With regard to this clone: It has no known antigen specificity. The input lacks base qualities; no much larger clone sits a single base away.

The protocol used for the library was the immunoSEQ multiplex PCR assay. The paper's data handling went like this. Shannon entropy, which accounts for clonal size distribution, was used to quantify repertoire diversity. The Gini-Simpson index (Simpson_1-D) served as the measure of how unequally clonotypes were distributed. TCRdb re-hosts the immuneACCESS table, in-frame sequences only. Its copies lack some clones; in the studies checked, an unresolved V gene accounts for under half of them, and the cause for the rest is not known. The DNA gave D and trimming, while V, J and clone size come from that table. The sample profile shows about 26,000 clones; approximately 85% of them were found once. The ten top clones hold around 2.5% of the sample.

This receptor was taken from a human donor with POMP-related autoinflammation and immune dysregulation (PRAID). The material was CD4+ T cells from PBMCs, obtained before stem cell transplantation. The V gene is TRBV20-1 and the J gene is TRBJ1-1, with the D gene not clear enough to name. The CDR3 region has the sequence CSVLPNTEAFF. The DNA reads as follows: TGCAGTGTTCTCCCGAACACTGAAGCTTTCTTT.